Shown below are 32 T cell receptor beta chains from a single sample sequenced in a study of T cells in Graves' hyperthyroidism and ophthalmopathy. TCR beta CDR3 sequences were amplified from RNA transcripts. When the TCR CDR3 underwent first-round RT-PCR, the HTBI primer set was used. TCRdb recomputed calls from the multiplex PCR reads with MiXCR, one row per CDR3 protein. The table records nearly 600,000 distinct CDR3 sequences, about 15% of them present only once. Sequencing input: blood. The receptor source for this set is a woman in her twenties or thirties with Graves' hyperthyroidism that later progressed to Graves' ophthalmopathy.

This clonotype was picked up many times. V is TRBV3-1 and J is TRBJ1-5; TRBD1 might be the D (5 bases). Germline V CDR1 and CDR2: LGHDT, YNNKEL (reference sequence). V was cut by 1 base and J by 5 bases, with 9 bases left in between. This CDR3 comprises 14 residues. CDR3 residues: CASSQGQGDQPQHF. The DNA of the CDR3 is TGTGCCAGCAGCCAAGGGCAGGGCGATCAGCCCCAGCATTTT.

This clonotype has more than one count but fewer than ten. The chain employs TRBV18 and TRBJ1-3, with D unclear. Between the trimmed V and J ends, which lost 1 base and 0 bases, there was a span of 7 bases. Germline V gives CDR1 KGHSH, CDR2 LQKENI. The CDR3 length is 15 residues. Here the CDR3 DNA reads TGTGCCAGCTCACCACAGGCAGTCTCTGGAAACACCATATATTTT. Translating gives CASSPQAVSGNTIYF.

This clonotype was seen a handful of times. V gene TRBV5-1 combines with J gene TRBJ2-7, with D maybe TRBD1 (6 bases). Germline CDR1 and CDR2: SGHRS and YFSETQ. The CDR3 loop spans 15 amino acids. V was trimmed by 4 bases and J by 1 base, leaving 15 bases between them. The CDR3 reads CASSQGQTLSYEQYF. In DNA, the CDR3 is TGCGCCAGCAGCCAGGGGCAGACCCTATCCTACGAGCAGTACTTC.

Ten or more counts support this clonotype. The chain uses TRBV5-1 and TRBJ2-7; 7 bases map to TRBD1. This CDR3 is 14 amino acids long. Germline CDR1 and CDR2: SGHRS and YFSETQ. V was pared by 7 bases and J by 1 base, with 8 bases of the junction left unmatched. CDR3 amino acids: CASGSTGSSYEQYF. The CDR3 DNA reads as TGCGCCAGCGGTTCGACAGGGTCGTCCTACGAGCAGTACTTC.

This clonotype has a count of ten or more. This chain uses TRBV7-2 with TRBJ2-3; D not certain. Germline V gene data show CDR1 as SGHTA and CDR2 as FQGNSA. Between the trimmed V and J ends, which lost 6 bases and 6 bases, there was a span of 13 bases. The CDR3 extends over 13 amino acids. The CDR3 protein is CASRHPTGDTQYF. The CDR3 region has the DNA TGTGCCAGCAGACACCCAACCGGGGATACGCAGTATTTT.

This clonotype was observed at least ten times. The chain couples TRBV30 to TRBJ2-2; D is uncertain. Trimming took off 1 base at V and 4 bases at J, with 10 bases between the two ends. CDR1 GTSNPN and CDR2 SVGIG come from the germline V gene (reference sequence). The CDR3 loop spans 14 amino acids. The CDR3 DNA reads TGTGCCTGGAGTGGAAAGGTCATCACCGGGGAGCTGTTTTTT. This codes for CAWSGKVITGELFF.

The chain combines TRBV19 with TRBJ2-5, with D perhaps matching TRBD1 (5 bases). The V end lost 5 bases, the J end lost 4 bases, and 11 bases lay between the germline ends. The CDR3 extends over 13 amino acids. Germline CDR1 and CDR2: LNHDA and SQIVND (reference sequence). The DNA of the CDR3 is TGTGCCAGTAGTGCAGGGTTAGGAGAGACCCAGTACTTC. It yields the protein CASSAGLGETQYF.

This clonotype was observed at least ten times. Because the CDR3's place on the DNA is in doubt, the DNA is left out and the CDR3 is given as listed by TCRdb. The J gene is TRBJ2-3, the V gene TRBV30. The CDR3 numbers 14 amino acids, ends counted. The germline CDR1 and CDR2 sequences are GTSNPN and SVGIG (reference sequence). The CDR3 protein is CAWNFGEVGDTQYF.

This clonotype was picked up many times. This chain links TRBV20-1 with TRBJ1-6; 7 bases align to TRBD1. CDR3 length: 16 amino acids. CDR1 DFQATT and CDR2 SNEGSKA come from the germline V gene (reference sequence). J was trimmed by 6 bases and V by 3 bases; bases with no gene match: 11. Here the CDR3 DNA reads TGCAGTGCTAGGAGGGGGCAAGACGGGGCTAATTCACCCCTCCACTTT. It yields the protein CSARRGQDGANSPLHF.

This clonotype has ten or more counts. The J gene is TRBJ1-1, the V gene TRBV5-1; D gene ambiguous. The CDR3 runs 13 residues. Trimming cost V 4 bases and J 1 base, with 8 bases left between them. CDR1 is SGHRS and CDR2 is YFSETQ in the germline V gene. CDR3 amino acids: CASSAERNTEAFF. The CDR3 region has the DNA TGCGCCAGCAGCGCGGAGAGGAACACTGAAGCTTTCTTT.

This clonotype was seen at least ten times. The chain combines TRBV6-1 with TRBJ1-3, with a possible D match to TRBD1 (6 bases). V shed 3 bases and J shed 4 bases, with 16 bases lying between them. The length of the CDR3 is 16 residues. The germline V gene encodes CDR1 MNHNS and CDR2 SASEGT. The CDR3 reads CASSDPAGAAGNTIYF. DNA of the CDR3: TGTGCCAGCAGTGATCCAGCAGGGGCGGCCGGAAACACCATATATTTT.

A few counts support this clonotype. The rearrangement joins TRBV4-3 to TRBJ2-7; TRBD2 matches 10 bases. Trimming removed 6 bases from V and 5 bases from J; junction bases left unmatched: 7. Germline V CDR1 and CDR2: LGHNA, YSLEER. This CDR3 is built from 14 residues. The CDR3 sequence: CASSRTSGTHEQYF. As DNA, the CDR3 is TGCGCCAGCAGTAGAACTAGCGGGACCCACGAGCAGTACTTC.

This clonotype appeared a few times. The chain uses TRBV4-3 and TRBJ2-1, with 8 positions matching TRBD2. The J segment lost 2 bases and the V segment lost 0 bases, leaving 9 bases of the junction unmatched. CDR1 and CDR2 from the germline V gene are LGHNA and YSLEER. There are 18 residues in the CDR3. CDR3 residues: CASSQDVGGRPTYNEQFF. CDR3 coding DNA: TGCGCCAGCAGCCAAGATGTGGGCGGGAGGCCGACCTACAATGAGCAGTTCTTC.

As for this clonotype: The conserved phenylalanine or tryptophan is not found at the CDR3 terminus, so this likely reflects a read error. The limits of the CDR3 on the DNA are not certain, so only TCRdb's listed CDR3 is given. The chain carries TRBV12-3 or TRBV12-4 and TRBJ1-5. With termini counted, the CDR3 has 15 amino acids. The CDR3 region is CASTLGGFSNQPLHV.

V is TRBV19 and J is TRBJ2-3; D is unclear. CDR1 LNHDA and CDR2 SQIVND come from the germline V gene (reference sequence). The CDR3 has 15 amino acids. Trimming removed 4 bases at V and 4 bases at J, with 15 bases between. The CDR3: CASSSRTPGPDTQYF. The CDR3 nucleotides are TGTGCCAGTAGTAGCCGAACCCCGGGCCCAGATACGCAGTATTTT.

Ten or more counts support this clonotype. A junction boundary mismatches the germline segment, possibly from a read error. This chain links TRBV20-1 with TRBJ2-5; tentatively, D is TRBD2 (5 bases). The CDR3 is 13 amino acids. Germline CDR1 reads DFQATT; CDR2 reads SNEGSKA (reference sequence). CDR3 nucleotides: TGCAGTGCTAGAGATCCTAGCAAAGAGACCCAGCACTTC. It yields the protein CSARDPSKETQHF.

The genes are TRBV5-4 and TRBJ2-3, with 14 bases aligning to TRBD2. The V segment lost 1 base and the J segment 3 bases; nucleotides outside the gene matches: 10. CDR1 SGHNT and CDR2 YYREEE come from the germline V gene (reference sequence). The length of the CDR3 is 19 residues. The CDR3 region has the DNA TGTGCCAGCAGCTTGACCGGGACTAGCGGGAGTCGGGGAACAGATACGCAGTATTTT. Its translation is CASSLTGTSGSRGTDTQYF.

At least ten counts were recorded for this clonotype. This chain connects TRBV6-1 to TRBJ1-5, with 10 positions matching TRBD1. Trimming took 4 bases from V and 7 from J; bases not matched to a gene: 7. This CDR3 comprises 15 residues. Germline V gives CDR1 MNHNS, CDR2 SASEGT. The CDR3 sequence is CASSAETGGRQPQHF. The CDR3 nucleotides are TGTGCCAGCAGTGCCGAGACAGGGGGCCGGCAGCCCCAGCATTTT.

This clonotype was picked up many times. The genes are TRBV12-3 or TRBV12-4 and TRBJ2-4; no clear D. V lost 4 bases and J 7 bases, leaving 14 bases between the germline ends. The CDR3 covers 14 residues. The CDR3 DNA reads TGTGCCAGCAGTTGGTACGCGAATGGGAACATTCAGTACTTC. It is translated as CASSWYANGNIQYF.

This clonotype appeared many times. The chain is built from TRBV6-1 and TRBJ1-4; tentatively, D is TRBD1 (5 bases). The CDR3 consists of 16 residues. V was clipped by 5 bases and J by 4 bases, with 17 bases between them. Germline V CDR1 and CDR2: MNHNS, SASEGT. The CDR3 protein is CASSPQGHDYNEKLFF. The DNA of the CDR3 is TGTGCCAGCAGTCCCCAGGGCCACGACTATAATGAAAAACTGTTTTTT.

This clonotype has at least ten counts. This chain uses TRBV28 with TRBJ1-2; D possibly corresponds to TRBD1 (5 bases). The CDR3 extends over 14 amino acids. The ends were cut back, 7 bases at V and 7 bases at J, with 19 bases in the middle. CDR1 is MDHEN and CDR2 is SYDVKM in the germline V gene. The CDR3: CASTLPGQGPGYTF. CDR3 nucleotide sequence: TGTGCCAGCACCCTCCCGGGGCAGGGACCTGGCTACACCTTC.

This clonotype was observed a few times. V gene TRBV28 combines with J gene TRBJ2-1, with TRBD2 matching 12 bases. The CDR3 totals 14 residues. Germline CDR1 and CDR2: MDHEN and SYDVKM. V shed 6 bases, J shed 8 bases, and the junction held 5 bases outside the gene matches. CDR3 DNA: TGTGCCAGCAGACGGACTAGCGGGATCTATGAGCAGTTCTTC. This codes for CASRRTSGIYEQFF.

This clonotype was seen ten or more times. The chain links TRBV20-1 to TRBJ1-5; D unresolved. Looked up from germline, CDR1 is DFQATT and CDR2 is SNEGSKA (reference sequence). The CDR3 spans 15 residues. V gave up 5 bases and J gave up 3 bases, with 17 bases separating them. For the CDR3, the DNA is TGCAGTGCTGTTCCGCCCTTGCGGGACAATCAGCCCCAGCATTTT. It codes for CSAVPPLRDNQPQHF.

This clonotype has a handful of counts. This may stem from a read error, because a much larger clone lies one nucleotide away. This chain connects TRBV19 to TRBJ1-1; no reliable D call. CDR3 length: 14 amino acids. Germline-derived CDR1 and CDR2 are LNHDA and SQIVND (reference sequence). CDR3 loop: CVSSIRGPNTEAFF. Here the CDR3 DNA reads TGTGTCAGTAGTATCAGAGGCCCGAACACTGAAGCTTTCTTT.

This clonotype was seen a handful of times. V gene TRBV28 combines with J gene TRBJ2-5, with 8 bases that match TRBD2. CDR1 and CDR2 from the germline V gene are MDHEN and SYDVKM. V lost 7 bases, J lost 2 bases, and 18 bases stayed unmatched. The CDR3 length is 18 residues. The DNA for the CDR3 is TGTGCCAGCACATTAATTTTCCCCTTTAGCGGGACACAAGAGACCCAGTACTTC. This gives the protein CASTLIFPFSGTQETQYF.

J is TRBJ2-7 and V is TRBV30; 9 positions match TRBD1. The CDR3 length is 15 residues. Unmatched junction bases numbered 10, after V lost 3 bases and J lost 4 bases. Germline V CDR1 and CDR2: GTSNPN, SVGIG (reference sequence). In nucleotides, the CDR3 is TGTGCCTGGAGCCTTACGGGACAGGGCAAATACGAGCAGTACTTC. This translates into CAWSLTGQGKYEQYF.

This clonotype has only a few counts. The V and J genes are TRBV5-6 and TRBJ1-2, with 7 bases lining up with TRBD1. With V trimmed by 1 base and J by 8 bases, 8 bases remained unmatched. Looked up from germline, CDR1 is SGHDT and CDR2 is YYEEEE. The CDR3 totals 14 residues. The CDR3 here is CASSLPQGTSGYTF. For the CDR3, the DNA is TGTGCCAGCAGCTTGCCACAGGGGACGTCCGGCTACACCTTC. The whole variable domain, filled in from reference TRBV5-6 and TRBJ1-2, reads DAGVTQSPTHLIKTRGQQVTLRCSPKSGHDTVSWYQQALGQGPQFIFQYYEEEERQRGNFPDRFSGHQFPNYSSELNVNALLLGDSALYLCASSLPQGTSGYTFGSGTRLTVV.

This clonotype was seen only a few times. A clone one base away is much larger, so this may be a read error. The gene calls are TRBV29-1 and TRBJ2-2; 8 nucleotides line up with TRBD1. The CDR3 is 15 amino acids. The germline CDR1 and CDR2 sequences are SQVTM and ANQGSEA. The CDR3 nucleotides are TGCAGCGTGGCTAGGGACAGGTCGGACACCGGGGAGCTGCTTTTT. This codes for CSVARDRSDTGELLF.

This clonotype was found many times. The chain has TRBV7-2 and TRBJ1-5; D is uncertain. V lost 0 bases and J 1 base, leaving 13 bases between the germline ends. The CDR3 is 17 amino acids. Germline values: CDR1 SGHTA, CDR2 FQGNSA. CDR3 region: CASSLAGWAESNQPQHF. For the CDR3, the DNA is TGTGCCAGCAGCTTAGCGGGGTGGGCGGAGAGCAATCAGCCCCAGCATTTT.

In its sample, this clonotype was seen a few times. The DNA of the CDR3 is TGCGCCAGCAGCCAAGGGACCGGGACTAGCGGCTATACGCAGTATTTT. Translating it yields CASSQGTGTSGYTQYF. The chain links TRBV4-1 to TRBJ2-3; TRBD2 matches 11 bases. CDR1 and CDR2 from the germline V gene are MGHRA and YSYEKL. The CDR3 totals 16 residues. Unmatched junction bases numbered 7, after V lost 1 base and J lost 7 bases.

Details on this clonotype: Sequence at one end of the junction differs from germline and may be a read error. This chain links TRBV29-1 with TRBJ1-2; 12 bases are shared with TRBD1. Per the germline V gene, CDR1 is SQVTM and CDR2 is ANQGSEA. This CDR3 comprises 15 residues. Here the CDR3 reads CSVEGTGGMDYGYTF. CDR3 in DNA: TGCAGCGTCGAAGGGACAGGGGGCATGGACTATGGCTACACCTTC.

This clonotype was counted only a few times. The gene calls are TRBV29-1 and TRBJ1-1; D is ambiguous. V lost 4 bases, J lost 9 bases, and 21 bases lay in between. The CDR3 is 14 amino acids. Germline V gene sequence: CDR1 SQVTM, CDR2 ANQGSEA. The CDR3 nucleotides read TGCAGCGTTGGAGATCCGAAGAAGGGCAGGCAAGCTTTCTTT. Encoded protein: CSVGDPKKGRQAFF.